A selection of T cell receptor beta chains follows, all from one sample in a study of identical twins. MiXCR, applied by TCRdb to the 5' RACE reads, yields one record per CDR3 protein. Among roughly 240,000 distinct CDR3 sequences listed, approximately 7.9% were seen once. In addition, the sample was reused for a study of yellow fever vaccine responses in identical twins.

Sequencing used CD8+ T cells sorted from blood. The receptors come from a woman between 18 and 29 years old in good health. The CDR3 runs from the conserved cysteine through the conserved F or W. D genes are given only for firm matches. Not all rows give a size; the values are once, few, many and, for expanded clones, a class.

J: TRBJ2-5
V: TRBV24-1
size: many
D: TRBD2
DNA: TGTGCCACCAGTGAACCACTAGCGGGGGCCCCGCGGCACTTC
CDR3: CATSEPLAGAPRHF

J: TRBJ2-1
V: TRBV14
size: many
D: TRBD1
DNA: TGTGCCAGCAGCCCGGACAGGGGAAATGAGCAGTTCTTC
CDR3: CASSPDRGNEQFF

J: TRBJ2-7
V: TRBV28
size: many
D: TRBD2
DNA: TGTGCCAGCAACCCTAGCGGGAGGTTGGACGAGCAGTACTTC
CDR3: CASNPSGRLDEQYF

J: TRBJ2-1
V: TRBV7-9
size: many
D: -
DNA: TGTGCCAGCAGCTTATTGCCTCTCGGTGGTGAGCAGTTCTTC
CDR3: CASSLLPLGGEQFF

J: TRBJ2-5
V: TRBV7-9
size: many
D: TRBD1
DNA: TGTGCCAGCAGCTCCGGCGAGGAGGGACAGGGTGAGACCCAGTACTTC
CDR3: CASSSGEEGQGETQYF

J: TRBJ1-1
V: TRBV27
size: -
D: -
DNA: TGTGCCAGCAGTTTATCGATAGGGGGCACTGAAGCTTTCTTT
CDR3: CASSLSIGGTEAFF

J: TRBJ2-3
V: TRBV12-3/TRBV12-4
size: few
D: -
DNA: TGTGCCAGCAGTCCGGGGCCAGGGGCTGGAGATACGCAGTATTTT
CDR3: CASSPGPGAGDTQYF

J: TRBJ1-2
V: TRBV6-5
size: many
D: -
DNA: TGTGCCAGCAGTTATAAGGGGGGGAACTATGGCTACACCTTC
CDR3: CASSYKGGNYGYTF

J: TRBJ2-1
V: TRBV27
size: -
D: TRBD2
DNA: TGTGCCAGCAGTTTATCCTTGGCCCGGGACTACAACAATGAGCAGTTCTTC
CDR3: CASSLSLARDYNNEQFF

J: TRBJ1-1
V: TRBV20-1
size: -
D: -
DNA: TGCAGTGCTAGAGATACAGGAGATGGGAAGACTGAAGCTTTCTTT
CDR3: CSARDTGDGKTEAFF

J: TRBJ2-4
V: TRBV12-3/TRBV12-4
size: -
D: -
DNA: TGTGCCAGCAGTTTAGGTCGGGATACAGGGATAGCCAAAAACATTCAGTACTTC
CDR3: CASSLGRDTGIAKNIQYF

J: TRBJ2-5
V: TRBV7-9
size: few
D: TRBD1
DNA: TGTGCCAGCAGCTTAACCCGACAGGGTCAGGGGGAGACCCAGTACTTC
CDR3: CASSLTRQGQGETQYF

J: TRBJ2-7
V: TRBV9
size: few
D: TRBD2
DNA: TGTGCCAGCAGCCCCGGGACTAGCGGGAGAGAAGAGCAGTACTTC
CDR3: CASSPGTSGREEQYF

J: TRBJ1-1
V: TRBV12-3/TRBV12-4
size: many
D: -
DNA: TGTGCCAGCAGTGCTGGGGGCACTGAAGCTTTCTTT
CDR3: CASSAGGTEAFF

J: TRBJ1-6
V: TRBV28
size: -
D: -
DNA: TGTGCCAGCGCAGGGTTAATTTCCTATAATTCACCCCTCCACTTT
CDR3: CASAGLISYNSPLHF

J: TRBJ1-4
V: TRBV2
size: once
D: -
DNA: TGTGCCAGCAGTGAAGGGCCTAGAACTAATGAAAAACTGTTTTTT
CDR3: CASSEGPRTNEKLFF

J: TRBJ2-4
V: TRBV28
size: few
D: TRBD1
DNA: TGTGCCAGCAGTTTAGAGGGGGCAGGATCGAACATTCAGTACTTC
CDR3: CASSLEGAGSNIQYF

J: TRBJ2-1
V: TRBV2
size: many
D: -
DNA: TGTGCCAACAGTGATTCTAGCAATGAGCAGTTCTTC
CDR3: CANSDSSNEQFF

J: TRBJ1-2
V: TRBV29-1
size: many
D: -
DNA: TGCAGCGTTGCCGATAACTATGGCTACACCTTC
CDR3: CSVADNYGYTF

J: TRBJ1-3
V: TRBV13
size: -
D: TRBD1
DNA: TGTGCCAGCAGCTTAGGGGGGACAGACTCTGGAAACACCATATATTTT
CDR3: CASSLGGTDSGNTIYF

J: TRBJ2-7
V: TRBV29-1
size: -
D: TRBD2
DNA: TGCAGCGTTGTAATAGCGGGAGGGCCGGGCTACGAGCAGTACTTC
CDR3: CSVVIAGGPGYEQYF

J: TRBJ1-1
V: TRBV3-1
size: -
D: -
DNA: TGTGCCAGCAGCCCTGCCCCCCGGAACACTGAAGCTTTCTTT
CDR3: CASSPAPRNTEAFF

J: TRBJ2-7
V: TRBV6-1
size: few
D: -
DNA: TGTGCCAGCAGTGAGCCCAGATCTGCATCCTACGAGCAGTACTTC
CDR3: CASSEPRSASYEQYF

J: TRBJ1-1
V: TRBV5-6
size: many
D: -
DNA: TGTGCCAGCAGCTTCGGACTGATGAACACTGAAGCTTTCTTT
CDR3: CASSFGLMNTEAFF

J: TRBJ1-1
V: TRBV29-1
size: -
D: -
DNA: TGCAGCGTTGAAGACAGGCGGGGTGAAGCTTTCTTT
CDR3: CSVEDRRGEAFF

J: TRBJ2-7
V: TRBV28
size: few
D: -
DNA: TGTGCCAGCAGTTTATTTGGGGAATCCTACGAGCAGTACTTC
CDR3: CASSLFGESYEQYF

J: TRBJ2-3
V: TRBV2
size: many
D: -
DNA: TGTGCCAGCAGTGAAGGTGGCAGACCTAGCACAGATACGCAGTATTTT
CDR3: CASSEGGRPSTDTQYF

J: TRBJ2-7
V: TRBV9
size: few
D: TRBD1
DNA: TGTGCCAGCAGCGTATCCGGACAGGTGTTCTCCTACGAGCAGTACTTC
CDR3: CASSVSGQVFSYEQYF

J: TRBJ1-5
V: TRBV5-1
size: many
D: -
DNA: TGCGCCAGCAGCTTGGGGGGTGGGTCAGACAATCAGCCCCAGCATTTT
CDR3: CASSLGGGSDNQPQHF

J: TRBJ2-1
V: TRBV27
size: -
D: -
DNA: TGTGCCAGCAGTTTGTCAGCCCCCTTAGACTCCTACAATGAGCAGTTCTTC
CDR3: CASSLSAPLDSYNEQFF

J: TRBJ2-3
V: TRBV7-9
size: -
D: -
DNA: TGTGCCAGCAGCTTAATCGGGCGCACAGATACGCAGTATTTT
CDR3: CASSLIGRTDTQYF

J: TRBJ1-1
V: TRBV4-1
size: many
D: -
DNA: TGCGCCAGCAGCCAAGGGACAGACGCTGAAGCTTTCTTT
CDR3: CASSQGTDAEAFF

J: TRBJ1-6
V: TRBV7-9
size: few
D: -
DNA: TGTGCCAGCAGCCCCCGGGGGGCCGGGTATAATTCACCCCTCCACTTT
CDR3: CASSPRGAGYNSPLHF

J: TRBJ2-1
V: TRBV15
size: many
D: -
DNA: TGTGCCACCAGCAGCCATAGCGGCAGCTCCTACAATGAGCAGTTCTTC
CDR3: CATSSHSGSSYNEQFF

J: TRBJ1-6
V: TRBV25-1
size: many
D: -
DNA: TGTGCCAGCAGTGAGTCTCCGGGCTATAATTCACCCCTCCACTTT
CDR3: CASSESPGYNSPLHF

J: TRBJ2-3
V: TRBV7-2
size: -
D: -
DNA: TGTGCCAGCAGCGAAGGGGTGAGACGTAGCACAGATACGCAGTATTTT
CDR3: CASSEGVRRSTDTQYF

J: TRBJ1-1
V: TRBV27
size: many
D: -
DNA: TGTGCCAGCAGTTCAGGCAGCGCCGGCGCTTTCTTT
CDR3: CASSSGSAGAFF

J: TRBJ2-1
V: TRBV27
size: many
D: -
DNA: TGTGCCAGCACTGGAGGGACAAGCTACAATGAGCAGTTCTTC
CDR3: CASTGGTSYNEQFF

J: TRBJ2-7
V: TRBV12-5
size: few
D: -
DNA: TGTGCTAGTGGTTATCCGAGAGACGCTTCCTACGAGCAGTACTTC
CDR3: CASGYPRDASYEQYF

J: TRBJ2-2
V: TRBV24-1
size: few
D: -
DNA: TGTGCCACCATGACAGCGAACACCGGGGAGCTGTTTTTT
CDR3: CATMTANTGELFF

J: TRBJ2-7
V: TRBV5-1
size: many
D: TRBD1
DNA: TGCGCCAGCAGCCAAACAGGGGACGAGCAGTACTTC
CDR3: CASSQTGDEQYF

J: TRBJ1-2
V: TRBV2
size: few
D: -
DNA: TGTGCCAGCAGTGGACATGATTATGGCTACACCTTC
CDR3: CASSGHDYGYTF

J: TRBJ2-7
V: TRBV29-1
size: many
D: -
DNA: TGCAGCGTCCTCCCGGTCGGCTACTACGAGCAGTACTTC
CDR3: CSVLPVGYYEQYF

J: TRBJ2-1
V: TRBV15
size: few
D: TRBD1
DNA: TGTGCCACCAGCAGAGATACGTCCGGGACAGGGTTGGGGGGGGTCTCCTACAATGAGCAGTTCTTC
CDR3: CATSRDTSGTGLGGVSYNEQFF

J: TRBJ2-3
V: TRBV20-1
size: few
D: -
DNA: TGCAGTGCTAGAGATCTAGGCAGGGAGGCAGATACGCAGTATTTT
CDR3: CSARDLGREADTQYF

J: TRBJ2-1
V: TRBV3-1
size: -
D: -
DNA: TGTGCCAGCAGCCAAGGACTGGGGGGGCCCTACAATGAGCAGTTCTTC
CDR3: CASSQGLGGPYNEQFF

J: TRBJ2-2
V: TRBV12-3/TRBV12-4
size: few
D: -
DNA: TGTGCCAGCAGTTCGAACCAAGGCGGCACCGGGGAGCTGTTTTTT
CDR3: CASSSNQGGTGELFF

J: TRBJ2-1
V: TRBV3-1
size: many
D: TRBD2
DNA: TGTGCCAGCAGCCAAGATACGGGACTAGCGGGTGACTTTGAGCAGTTCTTC
CDR3: CASSQDTGLAGDFEQFF

J: TRBJ1-1
V: TRBV4-1
size: many
D: -
DNA: TGCGCCAGCAGCCAAGCAATTTCCCCTGAAGCTTTCTTT
CDR3: CASSQAISPEAFF

J: TRBJ2-3
V: TRBV9
size: few
D: -
DNA: TGTGCCAGCAGCGTTAGTTTTCTTGATACGCAGTATTTT
CDR3: CASSVSFLDTQYF

J: TRBJ2-1
V: TRBV4-1
size: many
D: -
DNA: TGCGCCAGCAGAAGACTAGTCGACTTTTACAATGAGCAGTTCTTC
CDR3: CASRRLVDFYNEQFF

J: TRBJ1-5
V: TRBV6-1
size: -
D: TRBD1
DNA: TGTGCCAGCACCTGGACAGGGGACAATCAGCCCCAGCATTTT
CDR3: CASTWTGDNQPQHF

J: TRBJ1-1
V: TRBV2
size: many
D: -
DNA: TGTGCCAGCAGTGGACAAAGGAACACTGAAGCTTTCTTT
CDR3: CASSGQRNTEAFF

J: TRBJ2-2
V: TRBV6-5
size: few
D: -
DNA: TGTGCCAGCAGTCACCAGGGGGAGGCCGGGGAGCTGTTTTTT
CDR3: CASSHQGEAGELFF

J: TRBJ1-5
V: TRBV19
size: -
D: TRBD1
DNA: TGTGCCAGTAGTATAGGTTCCGGACAGGTGGGGCGCAATCAGCCCCAGCATTTT
CDR3: CASSIGSGQVGRNQPQHF

J: TRBJ2-7
V: TRBV5-1
size: -
D: TRBD2
DNA: TGCGCCAGCAGCGGGGGACTAGCGGGTTTGTACGAGCAGTACTTC
CDR3: CASSGGLAGLYEQYF

J: TRBJ1-1
V: TRBV10-1
size: few
D: -
DNA: TGCACCCAGGGGCTGGGTCCTGAAGCTTTCTTT
CDR3: CTQGLGPEAFF